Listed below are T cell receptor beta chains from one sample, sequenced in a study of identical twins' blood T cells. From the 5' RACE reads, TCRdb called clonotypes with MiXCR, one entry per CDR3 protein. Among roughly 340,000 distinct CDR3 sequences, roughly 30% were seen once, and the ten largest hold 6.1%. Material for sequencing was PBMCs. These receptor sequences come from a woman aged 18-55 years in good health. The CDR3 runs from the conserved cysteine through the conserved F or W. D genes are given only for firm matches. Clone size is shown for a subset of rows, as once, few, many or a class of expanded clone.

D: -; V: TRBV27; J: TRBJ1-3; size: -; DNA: TGTGCCAGCAGTTTACAGGCAGGAAACACCATATATTTT; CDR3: CASSLQAGNTIYF
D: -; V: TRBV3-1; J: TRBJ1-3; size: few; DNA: TGTGCCAGCAGCCACACTGGAAACACCATATATTTT; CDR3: CASSHTGNTIYF
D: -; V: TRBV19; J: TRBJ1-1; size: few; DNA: TGTGCCACGAAAAAGAACACTGAAGCTTTCTTT; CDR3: CATKKNTEAFF
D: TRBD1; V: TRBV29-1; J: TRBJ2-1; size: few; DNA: TGCAGCGTTGAAGAACAGGGGGCCTACAATGAGCAGTTCTTC; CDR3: CSVEEQGAYNEQFF
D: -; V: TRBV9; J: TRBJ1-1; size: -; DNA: TGTGCCAGCAGCGTAGGGGGGGGCCTTGAAGCTTTCTTT; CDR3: CASSVGGGLEAFF
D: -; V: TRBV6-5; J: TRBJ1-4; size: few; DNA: TGTGCCAGCAGTTCCGCAGGGGTGGGTGAAAAACTGTTTTTT; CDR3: CASSSAGVGEKLFF
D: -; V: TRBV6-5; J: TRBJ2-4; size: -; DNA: TGTGCCAGCAGCCGCGTTCTGTTTGGCACTGGGCAAAACATTCAGTACTTC; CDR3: CASSRVLFGTGQNIQYF
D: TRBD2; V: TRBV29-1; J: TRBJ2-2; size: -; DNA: TGCAGCGTTTTGCACCTAGCGGGAGTAGGTGCCGGGGAGCTGTTTTTT; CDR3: CSVLHLAGVGAGELFF
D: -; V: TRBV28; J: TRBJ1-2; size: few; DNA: TGTGCCAGCTTAAAACCAGGACAGACCTCGGATGGCTACACCTTC; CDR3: CASLKPGQTSDGYTF
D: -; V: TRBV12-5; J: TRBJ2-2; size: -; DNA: TGTGCTAGTATGGACACCGGGGAGCTGTTTTTT; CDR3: CASMDTGELFF
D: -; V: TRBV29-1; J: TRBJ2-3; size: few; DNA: TGCAGCGTTGAAGATCGGGGGACAGCATCAGATACGCAGTATTTT; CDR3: CSVEDRGTASDTQYF
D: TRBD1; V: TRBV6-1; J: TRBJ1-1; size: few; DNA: TGTGCCAGCAGTGCGCGGACAGGCCGAGGGACTGAAGCTTTCTTT; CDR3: CASSARTGRGTEAFF
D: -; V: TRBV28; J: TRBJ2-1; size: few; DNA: TGTGCCACGGACGAACACAATGAGCAGTTCTTC; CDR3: CATDEHNEQFF
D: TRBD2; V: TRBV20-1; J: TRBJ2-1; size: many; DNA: TGCAGTGCTTTTGGACTAGCGGACAACAATGAGCAGTTCTTC; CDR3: CSAFGLADNNEQFF
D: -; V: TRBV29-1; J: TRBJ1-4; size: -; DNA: TGCAGCGTTACAATTCCGTCAACTAATGAAAAACTGTTTTTT; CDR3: CSVTIPSTNEKLFF
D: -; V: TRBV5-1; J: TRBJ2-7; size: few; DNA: TGCGCCAGCACCTTCGACAGAGTCTCTTCTTACGAGCAGTACTTC; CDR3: CASTFDRVSSYEQYF
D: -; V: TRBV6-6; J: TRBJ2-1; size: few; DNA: TGTGCCAGCAGTTACGCGAGCTCCTACAATGAGCAGTTCTTC; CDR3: CASSYASSYNEQFF
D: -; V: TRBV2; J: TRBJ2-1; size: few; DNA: TGTGCCAGCAGTGAATCCGTCAATGAGCAGTTCTTC; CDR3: CASSESVNEQFF
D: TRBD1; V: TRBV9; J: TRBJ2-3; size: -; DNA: TGTGCCAGCAGCGTTGCCCTCGGACAGGGTGGCACAGATACGCAGTATTTT; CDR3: CASSVALGQGGTDTQYF
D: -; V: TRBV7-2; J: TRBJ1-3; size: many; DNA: TGTGCCAGCAGCTTGTCCAACTCTGGAAACACCATATATTTT; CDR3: CASSLSNSGNTIYF
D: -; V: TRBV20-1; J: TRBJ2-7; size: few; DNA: TGCAGTGCTTCCGAGGCCTACTCCTACGAGCAGTACTTC; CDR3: CSASEAYSYEQYF
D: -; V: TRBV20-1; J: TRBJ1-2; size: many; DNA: TGCAGTGCTAGGCGGGGTAACTATGGCTACACCTTC; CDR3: CSARRGNYGYTF
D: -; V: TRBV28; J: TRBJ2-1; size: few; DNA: TGTGCCAGCAGTACCTCACCGCCCTCCTACAATGAGCAGTTCTTC; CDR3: CASSTSPPSYNEQFF
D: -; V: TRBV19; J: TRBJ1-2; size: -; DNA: TGTGCCAGTAGGCGGAGCTCGGGGGGCTACACCTTC; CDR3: CASRRSSGGYTF
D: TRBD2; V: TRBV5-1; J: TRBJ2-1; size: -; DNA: TGCGCCAGCAGCACGGGACTAGCGGGGAAAGAATGCAATGAGCAGTTCTTC; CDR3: CASSTGLAGKECNEQFF
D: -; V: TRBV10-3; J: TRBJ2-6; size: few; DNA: TGTGCCATCAAAGGACACGTCTCTGGGGCCAACGTCCTGACTTTC; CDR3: CAIKGHVSGANVLTF
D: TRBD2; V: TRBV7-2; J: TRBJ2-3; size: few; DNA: TGTGCCAGCCGTCTAGCGGGAGCTGCTGATACGCAGTATTTT; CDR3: CASRLAGAADTQYF
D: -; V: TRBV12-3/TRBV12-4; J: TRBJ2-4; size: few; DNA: TGTGCCAGCAGTGCTAGCAGGAGTTTGGGCAAAAACATTCAGTACTTC; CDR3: CASSASRSLGKNIQYF
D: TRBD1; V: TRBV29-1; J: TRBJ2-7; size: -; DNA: TGCAGCGTTGACCGGGACAGGGGTGGATACGAGCAGTACTTC; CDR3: CSVDRDRGGYEQYF
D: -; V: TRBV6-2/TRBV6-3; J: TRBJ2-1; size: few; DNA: TGTGCCAGCAGTTACGTGGGGGGTAATGAAGGGTACAATGAGCAGTTCTTC; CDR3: CASSYVGGNEGYNEQFF
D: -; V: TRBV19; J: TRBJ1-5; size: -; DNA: TGTGCCAGTAGTATCCATTTTACAGGGAATCAGCCCCGGCATTTT; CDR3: CASSIHFTGNQPRHF
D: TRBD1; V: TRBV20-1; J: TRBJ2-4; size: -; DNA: TGCGGGACAGGGGGCCCTCTAGCCAAAAACATTCAGTACTTC; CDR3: CGTGGPLAKNIQYF
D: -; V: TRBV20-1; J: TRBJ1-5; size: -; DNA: TGCAGTGCCTATACGGACAGTAGCAATCAGCCCCAGCATTTT; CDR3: CSAYTDSSNQPQHF
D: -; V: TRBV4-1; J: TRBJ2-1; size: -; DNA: TGCGCCAGCAGCCAAGATTACAGCAACCGCCCCCCGTTCTTC; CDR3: CASSQDYSNRPPFF
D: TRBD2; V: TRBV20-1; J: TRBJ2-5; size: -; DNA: TGCAGTGCTCCTCTAGCGGGAGGGACCCAAGAGACCCAGTACTTC; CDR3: CSAPLAGGTQETQYF
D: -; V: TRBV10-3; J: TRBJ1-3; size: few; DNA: TGTGCCATCAGTGACCCAGGGAAGGACGGAAACACCATATATTTT; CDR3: CAISDPGKDGNTIYF
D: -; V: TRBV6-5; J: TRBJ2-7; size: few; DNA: TGTGCCAGTTCGACCCTCCGGGACACCCCCTACGAGCAGTACTTC; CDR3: CASSTLRDTPYEQYF
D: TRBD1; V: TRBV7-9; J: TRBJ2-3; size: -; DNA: TGTGCCAGCAGCCCAGACAGGGTCACAGATACGCAGTATTTT; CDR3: CASSPDRVTDTQYF
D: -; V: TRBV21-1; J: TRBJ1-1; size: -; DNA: TGTGCCAGCAGCAGGCACACCTACACTGAAGCTTTCTTT; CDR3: CASSRHTYTEAFF
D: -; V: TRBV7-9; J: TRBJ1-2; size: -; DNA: TGTGCCAGCAGCTTCTCTTATGGCTACACCTTC; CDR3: CASSFSYGYTF
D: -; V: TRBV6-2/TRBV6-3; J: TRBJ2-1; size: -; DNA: TGTGCCAGCAGTTACCGGGGGGCTAACAATGAGCAGTTCTTC; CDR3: CASSYRGANNEQFF
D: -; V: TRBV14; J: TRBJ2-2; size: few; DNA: TGTGCCAGCAGCCAAGAATCCACAGCCCGGGAGCTGTTTTTT; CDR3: CASSQESTARELFF
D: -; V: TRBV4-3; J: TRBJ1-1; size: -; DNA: TGCGCCAGCAGCCGCTCAGAGGTGGCTATGAACACTGAAGCTTTCTTT; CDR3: CASSRSEVAMNTEAFF
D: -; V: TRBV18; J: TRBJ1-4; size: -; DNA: TGTGCCAGCTCACCACTTCCGCCCTCGGCAACTAATGAAAAACTGTTTTTT; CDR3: CASSPLPPSATNEKLFF
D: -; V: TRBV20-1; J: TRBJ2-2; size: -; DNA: TGCAGTGCTGGAAAGTTGGGGGGCACCGGGGAGCTGTTTTTT; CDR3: CSAGKLGGTGELFF
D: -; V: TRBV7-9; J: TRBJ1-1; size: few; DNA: TGTGCCAGCAGCTCATCCAGGGTCATGAACACTGAAGCTTTCTTT; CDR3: CASSSSRVMNTEAFF
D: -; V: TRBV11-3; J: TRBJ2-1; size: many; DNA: TGTGCCAGCAGCCCAAACTTCCAACCTGTGGATGAGCAGTTCTTC; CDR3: CASSPNFQPVDEQFF
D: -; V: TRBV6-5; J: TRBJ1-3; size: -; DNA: TGTGCCAGCAGTTACTCGGTCCGGATTTCGGGCCCAGGGTCTGGAAACACCATATATTTT; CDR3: CASSYSVRISGPGSGNTIYF
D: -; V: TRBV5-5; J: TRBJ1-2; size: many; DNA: TGTGCCAGCAGCTTGGCTGCTACTAACTATGGCTACACCTTC; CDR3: CASSLAATNYGYTF
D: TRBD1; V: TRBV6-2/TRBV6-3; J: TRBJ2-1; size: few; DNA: TGTGCCAGCAGCCTTTCTACAGGGGGCAGGGATGAGCAGTTCTTC; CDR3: CASSLSTGGRDEQFF
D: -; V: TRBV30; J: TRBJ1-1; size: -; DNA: TGTGCCTGGACTCAGTTAGGATTGAACACTGAAGCTTTCTTT; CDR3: CAWTQLGLNTEAFF
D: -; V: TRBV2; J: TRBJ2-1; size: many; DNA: TGTGCCAGCACTGTGGGGCTGGCGTCAAGGAATGAGCAGTTCTTC; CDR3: CASTVGLASRNEQFF
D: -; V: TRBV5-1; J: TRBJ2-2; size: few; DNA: TGCGCCAGCAGCTTGGCCGAAGCGAACACCGGGGAGCTGTTTTTT; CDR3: CASSLAEANTGELFF
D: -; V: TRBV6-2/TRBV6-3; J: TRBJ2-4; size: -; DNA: TGTGCCAGCAGCACCGACAGGATAGCCAAAAACATTCAGTACTTC; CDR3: CASSTDRIAKNIQYF
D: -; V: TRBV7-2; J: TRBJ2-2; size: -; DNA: TGTGCCAGCAGCTTATTTGAGCGGAGGTCGAACACCGGGGAGCTGTTTTTT; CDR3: CASSLFERRSNTGELFF